A selection of T cell receptor beta chains follows, all from one sample in a study of blood T cell repertoires in COVID-19. The data were produced by immunoSEQ multiplex PCR, yet TCRdb's version contains in-frame clones alone and is incomplete. The profile covers approximately 290,000 clones, with 80% to 90% appearing a single time and more than 0.75% taken by the ten largest. Source material: peripheral blood. The receptor source for this set is a young man with acute or convalescent COVID-19. Both conserved end residues are part of each CDR3. Fields, in order: V gene, clone size, J gene, D gene, CDR3 protein, CDR3 DNA. A D gene is named only where the DNA matches it firmly. The size field is filled for only some rows; it gives once, few, many or a size class.

>TRBV30|-|TRBJ2-7|-
CAWSLEVYEQYF
TGTGCCTGGAGCTTGGAGGTCTACGAGCAGTACTTC
>TRBV4-1|-|TRBJ2-7|TRBD1
CASSQRWTGSHEQYF
TGCGCCAGCAGCCAAAGATGGACAGGCAGCCACGAGCAGTACTTC
>TRBV28|-|TRBJ1-3|-
CASSTTGRGFRNTIYF
TGTGCCAGCAGTACCACAGGGCGGGGGTTCAGGAACACCATATATTTT
>TRBV6-6|-|TRBJ2-6|TRBD2
CASSPPGRDSGANVLTF
TGTGCCAGCAGTCCCCCCGGGAGGGACTCTGGGGCCAACGTCCTGACTTTC
>TRBV12-3/TRBV12-4|-|TRBJ2-1|TRBD1
CASTMTGSHEQFF
TGTGCCAGCACCATGACAGGGTCCCATGAGCAGTTCTTC
>TRBV7-8|-|TRBJ1-1|-
CASRPRGGYTEAFF
TGTGCCAGCAGGCCCAGGGGAGGGTACACTGAAGCTTTCTTT
>TRBV5-4|-|TRBJ2-2|-
CASSQDSCTGELFF
TGTGCCAGCAGCCAGGACAGTTGCACCGGGGAGCTGTTTTTT
>TRBV7-9|-|TRBJ1-2|-
CASSFGQTNGYTF
TGTGCCAGCAGCTTCGGACAAACTAACGGCTACACCTTC
>TRBV19|-|TRBJ2-5|TRBD2
CASSPRTSGPQETQYF
TGTGCCAGTAGTCCTCGGACTAGCGGGCCACAAGAGACCCAGTACTTC
>TRBV5-4|-|TRBJ2-6|-
CASSPGATGANVLTF
TGTGCCAGCAGCCCGGGTGCAACTGGGGCCAACGTCCTGACTTTC
>TRBV5-5|-|TRBJ2-1|TRBD1
CASSPGTGVYNEQFF
TGTGCCAGCAGCCCAGGGACAGGGGTCTACAATGAGCAGTTCTTC
>TRBV28|few|TRBJ1-3|TRBD1
CASSWDSNSGNTIYF
TGTGCCAGCAGCTGGGACAGCAACTCTGGAAACACCATATATTTT
>TRBV7-9|-|TRBJ2-1|-
CASSLVSSLSNEQFF
TGTGCCAGCAGCTTAGTGTCGTCCCTTTCCAATGAGCAGTTCTTC
>TRBV5-1|few|TRBJ1-6|TRBD1
CASSLGQDNSPLHF
TGCGCCAGCAGCCTGGGACAGGATAATTCACCCCTCCACTTT
>TRBV19|-|TRBJ1-2|TRBD1
CASTPGGFNYGYTF
TGTGCCAGTACTCCAGGGGGCTTTAACTATGGCTACACCTTC
>TRBV9|-|TRBJ2-7|-
CASSPRGDILSYEQYF
TGTGCCAGCAGCCCCCGAGGGGACATCCTATCCTACGAGCAGTACTTC
>TRBV5-1|-|TRBJ2-5|-
CASSLGDSPSAETQYF
TGCGCCAGCAGCTTGGGGGACTCCCCGTCTGCGGAGACCCAGTACTTC
>TRBV6-5|-|TRBJ2-7|-
CASMLGSTYEQYF
TGTGCCAGCATGTTGGGCAGTACCTACGAGCAGTACTTC
>TRBV5-1|-|TRBJ2-2|-
CASSRGTANTGELFF
TGCGCCAGCAGCAGGGGTACGGCCAACACCGGGGAGCTGTTTTTT
>TRBV18|-|TRBJ2-1|TRBD1
CASSPPTGATNPNYNEQFF
TGTGCCAGCTCACCACCGACAGGGGCGACAAATCCAAACTACAATGAGCAGTTCTTC
>TRBV7-8|few|TRBJ1-1|-
CASSAGLNTEAFF
TGTGCCAGCAGCGCTGGACTTAACACTGAAGCTTTCTTT
>TRBV29-1|once|TRBJ1-3|TRBD1
CSVSDRAGNTIYF
TGCAGCGTTTCCGACAGGGCTGGAAACACCATATATTTT